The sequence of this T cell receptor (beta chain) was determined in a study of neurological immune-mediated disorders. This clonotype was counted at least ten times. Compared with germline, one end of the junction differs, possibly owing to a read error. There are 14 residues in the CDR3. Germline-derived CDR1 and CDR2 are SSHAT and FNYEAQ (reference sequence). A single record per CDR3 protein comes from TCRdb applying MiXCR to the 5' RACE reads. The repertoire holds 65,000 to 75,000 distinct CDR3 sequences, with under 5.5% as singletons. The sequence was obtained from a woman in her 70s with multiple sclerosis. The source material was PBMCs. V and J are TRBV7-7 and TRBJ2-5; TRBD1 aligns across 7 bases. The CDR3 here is CASSLARQGGTQYF. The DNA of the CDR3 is TGTGCTAGCAGCTTAGCAAGACAGGGCGGGACCCAGTACTTC.